The 3 T cell receptor beta chains below all came from one sample that was sequenced in a study of cytomegalovirus exposure and HLA in healthy donors. Both 60 Vbeta primers and 13 Jbeta primers went into the PCR. Generated by immunoSEQ multiplex PCR, the TCRdb table keeps only in-frame clones and is missing some. The data show a few hundred thousand clones, approximately 80% seen once. The specimen was PBMCs. The source is a woman in her sixties in good health and CMV-seropositive.

J is TRBJ1-1 and V is TRBV28; D not certain. Germline V lookup: CDR1 MDHEN, CDR2 SYDVKM. The CDR3 consists of 15 residues. Trimming removed 6 bases from V and 4 bases from J, with 18 bases in between. CDR3 DNA: TGTGCCAGCAGGGTTTTGGGTCACCGGAGCACTGAAGCTTTCTTT. Translating it yields CASRVLGHRSTEAFF.

V gene TRBV19 combines with J gene TRBJ2-2; 8 bases align to TRBD1. J lost 8 bases, V lost 6 bases, and 17 bases had no gene match. Looked up from germline, CDR1 is LNHDA and CDR2 is SQIVND (reference sequence). The CDR3 runs to 17 residues. The CDR3 loop reads CASRPPSIDRGVGELFF. In nucleotides, the CDR3 is TGTGCCAGTAGGCCGCCATCAATAGACAGGGGAGTAGGGGAGCTGTTTTTT.

The rearrangement joins TRBV20-1 to TRBJ1-1; no clear D. Trimming pared 4 bases from V and 7 bases from J, leaving 7 bases between. CDR3 length equals 10 residues. Germline V lookup: CDR1 DFQATT, CDR2 SNEGSKA (reference sequence). The CDR3 DNA sequence: TGCAGTGCTAAGAGTGTTGAAGCTTTCTTT. It codes for CSAKSVEAFF.